This TCR beta chain was found in a study of blood T cell repertoires in COVID-19. Overall study context: Some COVID-19 samples were acute and others convalescent; all came from the United States, Italy and Spain.

Sequencing used immunoSEQ multiplex PCR; TCRdb keeps in-frame clones, though not all of them. Of tens of thousands of clones in the sample, approximately 80% were seen once. The V end was cut by 1 base, the J end by 5 bases, with 5 bases between. CDR1 and CDR2 (germline): SGHTA, FQGNSA. There are 12 residues in the CDR3. This clone showed up just once. The V call is TRBV7-2, the J call TRBJ2-5; D not certain. This receptor was taken from a man aged 55 to 70 with acute or convalescent COVID-19. The specimen was peripheral blood. CDR3 amino acids: CASSLGPETQYF. The DNA of the CDR3 is TGTGCCAGCAGCTTAGGGCCTGAGACCCAGTACTTC. The whole variable domain, filled in from reference TRBV7-2 and TRBJ2-5, reads GAGVSQSPSNKVTEKGKDVELRCDPISGHTALYWYRQSLGQGLEFLIYFQGNSAPDKSGLPSDRFSAERTGGSVSTLTIQRTQQEDSAVYLCASSLGPETQYFGPGTRLLVL.